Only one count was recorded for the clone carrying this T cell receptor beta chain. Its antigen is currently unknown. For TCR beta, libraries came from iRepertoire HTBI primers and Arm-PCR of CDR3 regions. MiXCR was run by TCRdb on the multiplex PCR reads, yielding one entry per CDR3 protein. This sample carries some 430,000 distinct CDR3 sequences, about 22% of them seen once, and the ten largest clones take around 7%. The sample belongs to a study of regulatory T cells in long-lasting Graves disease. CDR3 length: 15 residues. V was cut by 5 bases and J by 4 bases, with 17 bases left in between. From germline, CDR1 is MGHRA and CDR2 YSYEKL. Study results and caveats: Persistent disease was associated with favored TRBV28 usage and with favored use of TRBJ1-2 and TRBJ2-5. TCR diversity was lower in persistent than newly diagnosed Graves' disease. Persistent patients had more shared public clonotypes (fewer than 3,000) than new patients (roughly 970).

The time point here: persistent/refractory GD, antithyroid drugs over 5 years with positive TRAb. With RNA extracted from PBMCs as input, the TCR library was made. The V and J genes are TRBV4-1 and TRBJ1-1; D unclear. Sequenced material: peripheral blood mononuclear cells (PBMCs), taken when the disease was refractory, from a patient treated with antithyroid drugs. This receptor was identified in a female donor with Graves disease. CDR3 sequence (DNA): TGCGCCAGCAGCTACCACGGGGAGGGAGGCACTGAAGCTTTCTTT. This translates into CASSYHGEGGTEAFF.